The 18 T cell receptor beta chains in this list originate from one sample, sequenced in a study of early T cells in non-severe SARS-CoV-2 infection. MiXCR, applied by TCRdb to the 5' RACE reads, yields one record per CDR3 protein. The sample shows tens of thousands of distinct CDR3 sequences, around 4.8% of them seen only once. Input material: whole blood. These receptors were taken from an adult who was a healthcare worker with PCR-confirmed SARS-CoV-2 infection or an uninfected control (not recorded which).

This clonotype occurred many times. The V and J genes are TRBV5-1 and TRBJ2-1; D gene uncertain. The germline V gene has CDR1 SGHRS and CDR2 YFSETQ. V was trimmed by 0 bases and J by 3 bases, leaving 7 bases between them. The CDR3 sequence is 14 residues long. The CDR3 is CASSLGDVYNEQFF. The DNA for the CDR3 is TGCGCCAGCAGCTTGGGAGATGTCTACAATGAGCAGTTCTTC.

Ten or more counts support this clonotype. This sequence joins TRBV5-4 and TRBJ2-3; TRBD2 agrees at 10 bases. Per germline, CDR1 SGHNT and CDR2 YYREEE (reference sequence). The CDR3 totals 14 residues. V gave up 1 base and J gave up 8 bases; unmatched junction bases: 4. The CDR3 sequence is CASSLSLAGVTQYF. As DNA, the CDR3 is TGTGCCAGCAGCTTGAGCCTAGCGGGGGTTACGCAGTATTTT.

This clonotype was seen many times. The chain recombines TRBV5-1 with TRBJ2-7; 7 bases match TRBD2. The CDR3 runs to 14 residues. Germline CDR1 and CDR2: SGHRS and YFSETQ. V dropped 6 bases and J dropped 2; count of bases not matched to a gene: 8. The CDR3 nucleotides read TGCGCCAGCAAAACCGGGACTACCACCTACGAGCAGTACTTC. Protein sequence: CASKTGTTTYEQYF.

The chain combines TRBV27 with TRBJ2-7; tentative D call: TRBD1 (6 bases). Deletions cut 6 bases from V and 3 bases from J, with 15 bases between. This CDR3 region has 14 residues. The V gene's germline CDR1 is MNHEY and CDR2 SMNVEV (reference sequence). CDR3 sequence (DNA): TGTGCCAGCAGACCCAACAAAGGGGGCTACGAGCAGTACTTC. The encoded protein is CASRPNKGGYEQYF.

This clonotype has ten or more counts. The chain has TRBV15 and TRBJ2-1; D is unresolved. The CDR3 spans 15 residues. Trimming cost V 0 bases and J 8 bases, with 14 bases left between them. Looked up from germline, CDR1 is LNHNV and CDR2 is YYDKDF (reference sequence). CDR3 protein: CATSRDGMPSDEQFF. The CDR3 nucleotides are TGTGCCACCAGCAGAGATGGGATGCCGAGTGATGAGCAGTTCTTC.

This clonotype was found many times. This chain uses TRBV29-1 with TRBJ1-1; D remains ambiguous. Germline values: CDR1 SQVTM, CDR2 ANQGSEA. V was pared by 4 bases and J by 1 base, with 10 bases between. This CDR3 has 13 amino acids. CDR3: CSVGAAGNTEAFF. CDR3 DNA sequence: TGCAGCGTTGGGGCGGCAGGGAACACTGAAGCTTTCTTT.

This clonotype was detected many times. This rearrangement joins TRBV30 to TRBJ1-6; 7 nucleotides agree with TRBD1. This CDR3 spans 14 amino acids. CDR1 is GTSNPN, CDR2 SVGIG, per germline (reference sequence). The V and J ends lost 2 bases and 10 bases, in that order; junction bases with no gene match: 8. CDR3 DNA sequence: TGTGCCTGGAGTAGCGGAGGGGGCAAATCACCCCTCCACTTT. It codes for CAWSSGGGKSPLHF.

This clonotype was seen a handful of times. The genes are TRBV18 and TRBJ1-1, with D unclear. The CDR3 has 15 residues. V lost 2 bases to trimming and J lost 0 bases, with 10 bases between them. CDR1 and CDR2 (germline): KGHSH, LQKENI. CDR3 DNA: TGTGCCAGCTCACCAGCCAGCTACATGAACACTGAAGCTTTCTTT. This sequence encodes CASSPASYMNTEAFF.

The rearrangement uses TRBV7-6 and TRBJ1-3; D unresolved. Germline CDR1 is SGHVS and CDR2 is FNYEAQ. Deletions cut 5 bases from V and 0 bases from J, with 17 bases between. There are 17 residues in the CDR3. CDR3 loop: CASSPFGSAASGNTIYF. The CDR3 DNA reads TGTGCCAGCAGCCCCTTTGGTAGTGCTGCCTCTGGAAACACCATATATTTT. The whole variable domain, filled in from reference TRBV7-6 and TRBJ1-3, reads GAGVSQSPRYKVTKRGQDVALRCDPISGHVSLYWYRQALGQGPEFLTYFNYEAQQDKSGLPNDRFSAERPEGSISTLTIQRTEQRDSAMYRCASSPFGSAASGNTIYFGEGSWLTVV.

This clonotype showed up many times. The J gene is TRBJ2-1, the V gene TRBV7-9, with D maybe TRBD2 (5 bases). Trimming took 0 bases from V and 5 from J, leaving 14 bases between them. The germline CDR1 and CDR2 sequences are SEHNR and FQNEAQ (reference sequence). CDR3 length: 16 amino acids. CDR3 in amino acids: CASSLAQPRGHNEQFF. The CDR3 DNA reads TGTGCCAGCAGCTTAGCGCAACCCCGCGGGCACAATGAGCAGTTCTTC.

V and J are TRBV7-7 and TRBJ2-1, with 8 bases identical to TRBD1. Germline V gives CDR1 SSHAT, CDR2 FNYEAQ (reference sequence). After removal of 6 bases from V and 8 bases from J, the junction contained 9 bases not matched to a gene. This CDR3 comprises 14 residues. CDR3 in amino acids: CASSRNQGADEQFF. The CDR3 DNA reads as TGTGCCAGCAGTCGGAATCAGGGGGCAGATGAGCAGTTCTTC.

This clonotype showed up many times. V usage is TRBV28 and J usage is TRBJ2-1; D not resolved. The germline V gene encodes CDR1 MDHEN and CDR2 SYDVKM. This CDR3 contains 16 residues. V dropped 8 bases and J dropped 1 base, with 18 bases sitting between them. The CDR3 DNA reads as TGTGCCAGCGGTAAGGGAAGCCGGCTGTCCTACAATGAGCAGTTCTTC. Translated: CASGKGSRLSYNEQFF. Using reference TRBV28 and TRBJ2-1 for the parts outside the CDR3, the full variable domain is DVKVTQSSRYLVKRTGEKVFLECVQDMDHENMFWYRQDPGLGLRLIYFSYDVKMKEKGDIPEGYSVSREKKERFSLILESASTNQTSMYLCASGKGSRLSYNEQFFGPGTRLTVL.

This clonotype was detected ten times or more. The chain carries TRBV7-9 and TRBJ2-5; D call uncertain. This CDR3 comprises 15 residues. The germline V gene has CDR1 SEHNR and CDR2 FQNEAQ (reference sequence). Trimming removed 1 base from V and 5 bases from J, with 14 bases in between. CDR3 loop: CASSLVRLQRETQYF. CDR3 nucleotide sequence: TGTGCCAGCAGCTTAGTTAGGCTACAACGGGAGACCCAGTACTTC.

This clonotype appeared a few times. This chain uses TRBV20-1 with TRBJ1-2, with 7 nucleotides matching TRBD1. V was pared by 1 base and J by 3 bases, with 5 bases of the junction left unmatched. Germline CDR1 and CDR2: DFQATT and SNEGSKA (reference sequence). This CDR3 is 14 amino acids long. The CDR3 DNA reads TGCAGTGCTAGAGTTCCCGGGACAGACTATGGCTACACCTTC. Its protein is CSARVPGTDYGYTF.

This clonotype was counted ten times or more. V gene TRBV20-1 combines with J gene TRBJ2-3, with 8 bases lining up with TRBD2. The junction had 5 bases not matched to a gene; V was cut back by 0 bases and J by 0 bases. The CDR3 has 16 amino acids. Germline values: CDR1 DFQATT, CDR2 SNEGSKA (reference sequence). The CDR3 here is CSAREEAGGSTDTQYF. The CDR3 region has the DNA TGCAGTGCTAGAGAGGAGGCGGGAGGCAGCACAGATACGCAGTATTTT.

This chain connects TRBV24-1 to TRBJ2-1, with D tentatively TRBD1 (6 bases). CDR3 length equals 15 residues. The germline V gene has CDR1 KGHDR and CDR2 SFDVKD. Deletions cut 3 bases from V and 7 bases from J, with 15 bases between. The CDR3 protein is CATSDHLSGENEQFF. CDR3 nucleotides: TGTGCCACCAGTGATCATCTGTCAGGGGAGAATGAGCAGTTCTTC.

The V and J genes are TRBV2 and TRBJ2-1; 8 nucleotides match TRBD2. Trimming cost V 2 bases and J 7 bases; bases outside gene matches: 4. This CDR3 region has 14 residues. Germline-derived CDR1 and CDR2 are SNHLY and FYNNEI. CDR3 nucleotide sequence: TGTGCCAGCAGTGAAACGGGGGGGCTTAATGAGCAGTTCTTC. Translated: CASSETGGLNEQFF.

This clonotype was found a few times. A much larger clone lies one base from this, so it may be a read error. This chain links TRBV6-2 or TRBV6-3 with TRBJ2-7; D ambiguous. CDR3 length: 11 amino acids. Germline V gives CDR1 MNHEY, CDR2 SVGEGT. V was clipped by 2 bases and J by 2 bases, with 1 base between them. The CDR3 sequence is CASSYTYEQYF. CDR3 DNA: TGTGCCAGCAGTTACACCTACGAGCAGTACTTC.